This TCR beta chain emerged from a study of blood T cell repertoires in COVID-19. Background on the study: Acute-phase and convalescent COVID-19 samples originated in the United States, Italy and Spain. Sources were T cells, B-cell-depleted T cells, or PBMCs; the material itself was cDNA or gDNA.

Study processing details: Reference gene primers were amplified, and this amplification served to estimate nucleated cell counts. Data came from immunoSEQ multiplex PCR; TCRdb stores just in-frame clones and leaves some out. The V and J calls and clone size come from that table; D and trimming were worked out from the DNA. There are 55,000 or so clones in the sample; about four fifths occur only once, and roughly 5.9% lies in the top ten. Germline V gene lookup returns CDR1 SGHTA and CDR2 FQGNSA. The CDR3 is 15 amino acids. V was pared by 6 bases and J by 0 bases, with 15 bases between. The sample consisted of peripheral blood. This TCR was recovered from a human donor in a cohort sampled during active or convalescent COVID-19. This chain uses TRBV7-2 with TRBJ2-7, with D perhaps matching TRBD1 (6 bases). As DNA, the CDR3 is TGTGCCAGCAGTCTCAGGGGATCGAGCTCCTACGAGCAGTACTTC. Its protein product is CASSLRGSSSYEQYF.